This T cell receptor (beta chain) came from a study of cytomegalovirus exposure and HLA in healthy donors. Germline V gives CDR1 SNHLY, CDR2 FYNNEI. CDR3 length: 12 residues. Germline trimming cut 4 bases from V and 9 bases from J; bases unmatched to any gene: 3. The data were produced by immunoSEQ multiplex PCR, yet TCRdb's version contains in-frame clones alone and is incomplete. Of about 250,000 clones detected, about 90% appear once; the ten largest clones hold more than 10%. While the first cohort had around 700 subjects, the donors belonged to the separate validation cohort of 120 subjects. Worth noting for this clone: As yet, its antigen is unknown.

Findings and caveats of the study: Cytomegalovirus status, reportedly, was diagnosed with high specificity and sensitivity by the classifier. In vitro experiments confirmed that a few CMV-associated chains were specific for CMV antigens. That first-cohort TCR clusters tended to co-occur in the 120 or so validation repertoires was found in a later analysis.

The V and J genes are TRBV2 and TRBJ1-2, with 9 bases identical to TRBD1. This clonotype was obtained from a man aged 18 to 30 in good health and CMV-seropositive. Input material: PBMCs. The CDR3 bases are TGTGCCAGCAGTGGGGACAGGGACAGCTACACCTTC. This codes for CASSGDRDSYTF. Full variable domain (rest looked up from reference TRBV2 and TRBJ1-2): EPEVTQTPSHQVTQMGQEVILRCVPISNHLYFYWYRQILGQKVEFLVSFYNNEISEKSEIFDDQFSVERPDGSNFTLKIRSTKLEDSAMYFCASSGDRDSYTFGSGTRLTVV.